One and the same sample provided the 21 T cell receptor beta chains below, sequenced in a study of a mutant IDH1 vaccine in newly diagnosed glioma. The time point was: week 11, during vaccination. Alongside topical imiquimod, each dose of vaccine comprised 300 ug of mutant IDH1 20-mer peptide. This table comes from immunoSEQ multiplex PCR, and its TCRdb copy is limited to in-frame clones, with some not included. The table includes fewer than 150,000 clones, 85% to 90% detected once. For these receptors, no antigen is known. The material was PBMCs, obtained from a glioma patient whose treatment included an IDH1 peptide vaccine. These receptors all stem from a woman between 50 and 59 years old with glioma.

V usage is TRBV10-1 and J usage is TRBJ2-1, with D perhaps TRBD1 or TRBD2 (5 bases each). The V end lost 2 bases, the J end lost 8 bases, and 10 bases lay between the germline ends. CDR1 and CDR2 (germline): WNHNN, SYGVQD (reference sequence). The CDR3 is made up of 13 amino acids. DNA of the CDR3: TGCGCCAGCAGTGAGGACCTGGGGGATGAGCAGTTCTTC. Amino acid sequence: CASSEDLGDEQFF.

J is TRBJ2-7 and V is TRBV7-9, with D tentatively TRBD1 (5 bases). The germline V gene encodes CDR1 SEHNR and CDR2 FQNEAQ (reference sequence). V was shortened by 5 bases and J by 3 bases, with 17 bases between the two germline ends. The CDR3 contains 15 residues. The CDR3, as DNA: TGTGCCAGCAGCCTAGGCAATTCCCAGGGCTACGAGCAGTACTTC. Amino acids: CASSLGNSQGYEQYF.

This CDR3 reads CASSLTGTSEADTQYF. In DNA form, the CDR3 reads TGCGCCAGCAGCCTGACCGGGACTAGCGAGGCAGATACGCAGTATTTT. V usage is TRBV5-1 and J usage is TRBJ2-3; 10 nucleotides match TRBD2. Germline CDR1 SGHRS, CDR2 YFSETQ. V shed 4 bases and J 4 bases; nucleotides not matched to a gene: 9. The CDR3 length is 16 residues.

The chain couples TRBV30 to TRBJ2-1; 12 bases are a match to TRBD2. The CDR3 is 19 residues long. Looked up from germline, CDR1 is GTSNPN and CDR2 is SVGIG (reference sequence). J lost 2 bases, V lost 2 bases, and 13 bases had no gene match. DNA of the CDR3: TGTGCCTGGAGTTCACCGGGACTAGCGGGTCCAGAACCCTACAATGAGCAGTTCTTC. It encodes CAWSSPGLAGPEPYNEQFF.

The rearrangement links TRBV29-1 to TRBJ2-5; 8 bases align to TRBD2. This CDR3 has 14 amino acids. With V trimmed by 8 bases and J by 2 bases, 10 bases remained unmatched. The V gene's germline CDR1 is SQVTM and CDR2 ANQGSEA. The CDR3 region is CSSEAGGTQETQYF. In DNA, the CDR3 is TGCAGCTCAGAGGCGGGAGGAACACAAGAGACCCAGTACTTC.

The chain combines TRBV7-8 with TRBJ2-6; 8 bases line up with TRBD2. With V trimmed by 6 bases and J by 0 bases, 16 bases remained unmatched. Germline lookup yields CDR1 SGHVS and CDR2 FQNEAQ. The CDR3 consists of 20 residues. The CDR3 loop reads CASRRPREAQTYSGANVLTF. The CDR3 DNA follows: TGTGCCAGCAGGCGTCCGCGGGAGGCCCAGACGTACTCTGGGGCCAACGTCCTGACTTTC.

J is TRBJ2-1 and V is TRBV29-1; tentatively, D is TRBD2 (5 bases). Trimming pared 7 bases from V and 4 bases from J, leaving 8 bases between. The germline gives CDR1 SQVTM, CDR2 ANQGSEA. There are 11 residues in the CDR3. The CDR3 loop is CSGGSYNEQFF. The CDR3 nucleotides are TGCAGCGGCGGGTCTTACAATGAGCAGTTCTTC.

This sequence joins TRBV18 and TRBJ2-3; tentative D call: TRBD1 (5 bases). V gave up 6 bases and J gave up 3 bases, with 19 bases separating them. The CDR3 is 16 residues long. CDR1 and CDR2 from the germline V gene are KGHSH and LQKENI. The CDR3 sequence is CASSKRQGSSTDTQYF. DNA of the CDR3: TGTGCCAGCTCGAAACGTCAGGGCTCTAGTACAGATACGCAGTATTTT.

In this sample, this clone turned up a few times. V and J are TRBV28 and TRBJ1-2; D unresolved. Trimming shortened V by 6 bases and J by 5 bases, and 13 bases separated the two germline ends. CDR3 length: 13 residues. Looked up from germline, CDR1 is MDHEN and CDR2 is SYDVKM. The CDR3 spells CASRDRDEYGYTF. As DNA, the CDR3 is TGTGCCAGCAGGGACCGAGATGAGTATGGCTACACCTTC.

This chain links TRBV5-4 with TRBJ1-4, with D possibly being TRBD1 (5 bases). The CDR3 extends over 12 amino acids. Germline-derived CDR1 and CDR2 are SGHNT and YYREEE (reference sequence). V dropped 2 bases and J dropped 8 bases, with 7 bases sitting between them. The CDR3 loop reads CASSFNREKLFF. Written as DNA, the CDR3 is TGTGCCAGCAGCTTCAACAGGGAAAAACTGTTTTTT. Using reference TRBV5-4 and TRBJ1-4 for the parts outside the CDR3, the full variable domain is ETGVTQSPTHLIKTRGQQVTLRCSSQSGHNTVSWYQQALGQGPQFIFQYYREEENGRGNFPPRFSGLQFPNYSSELNVNALELDDSALYLCASSFNREKLFFGSGTQLSVL.

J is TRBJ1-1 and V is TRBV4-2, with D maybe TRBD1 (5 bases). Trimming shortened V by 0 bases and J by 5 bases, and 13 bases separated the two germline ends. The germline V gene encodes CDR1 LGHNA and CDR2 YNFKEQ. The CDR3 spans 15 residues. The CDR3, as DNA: TGTGCCAGCAGCCAAGAGGGGGGAGAATGGACTGAAGCTTTCTTT. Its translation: CASSQEGGEWTEAFF.

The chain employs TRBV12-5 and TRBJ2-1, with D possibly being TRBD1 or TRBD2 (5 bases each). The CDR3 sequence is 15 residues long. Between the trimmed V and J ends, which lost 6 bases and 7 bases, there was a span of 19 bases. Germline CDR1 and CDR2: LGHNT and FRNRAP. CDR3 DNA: TGTGCTAGTGGGTCCGGGACCCTCCTCCTGAATGAGCAGTTCTTC. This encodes CASGSGTLLLNEQFF.

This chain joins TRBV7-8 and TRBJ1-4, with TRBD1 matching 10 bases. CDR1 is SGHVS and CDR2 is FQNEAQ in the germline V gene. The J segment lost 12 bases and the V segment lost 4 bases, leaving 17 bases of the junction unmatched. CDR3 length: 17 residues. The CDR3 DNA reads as TGTGCCAGCAGCTACCGGGACAGGGGAACGAGAACGGGAGAACTGTTTTTT. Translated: CASSYRDRGTRTGELFF.

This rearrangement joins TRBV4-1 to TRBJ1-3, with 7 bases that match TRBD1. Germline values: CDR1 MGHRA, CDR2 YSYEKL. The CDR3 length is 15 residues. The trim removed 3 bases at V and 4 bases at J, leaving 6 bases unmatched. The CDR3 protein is CASSHEGARGNTIYF. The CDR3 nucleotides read TGCGCCAGCAGCCACGAGGGGGCTCGCGGAAACACCATATATTTT.

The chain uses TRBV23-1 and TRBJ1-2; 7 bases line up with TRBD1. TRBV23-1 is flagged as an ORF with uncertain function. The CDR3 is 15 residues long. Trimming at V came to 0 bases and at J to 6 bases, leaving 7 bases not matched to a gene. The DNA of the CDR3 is TGCGCCAGCAGTCAATCGTACAGGGGCTTCGATGGCTACACCTTC. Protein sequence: CASSQSYRGFDGYTF.

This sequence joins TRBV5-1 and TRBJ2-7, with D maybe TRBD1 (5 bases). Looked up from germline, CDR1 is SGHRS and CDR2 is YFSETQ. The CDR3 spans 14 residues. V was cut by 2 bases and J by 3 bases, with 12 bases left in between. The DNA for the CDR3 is TGCGCCAGCAGCTTTGGAAAAGGGGACTACGAGCAGTACTTC. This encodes CASSFGKGDYEQYF.

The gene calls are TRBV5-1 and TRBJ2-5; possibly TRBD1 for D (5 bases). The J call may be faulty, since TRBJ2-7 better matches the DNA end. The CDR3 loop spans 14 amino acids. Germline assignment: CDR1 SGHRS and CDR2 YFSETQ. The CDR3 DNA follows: TGCGCCAGCAGCTTGGACGTGGGAAGGGGCGAGCAGTACTTC. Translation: CASSLDVGRGEQYF.

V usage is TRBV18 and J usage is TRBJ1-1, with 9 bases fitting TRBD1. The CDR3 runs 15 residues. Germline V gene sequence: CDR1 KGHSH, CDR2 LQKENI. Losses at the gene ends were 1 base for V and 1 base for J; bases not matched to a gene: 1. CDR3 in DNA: TGTGCCAGCTCACCACAGACAGGGGGGAACACTGAAGCTTTCTTT. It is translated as CASSPQTGGNTEAFF.

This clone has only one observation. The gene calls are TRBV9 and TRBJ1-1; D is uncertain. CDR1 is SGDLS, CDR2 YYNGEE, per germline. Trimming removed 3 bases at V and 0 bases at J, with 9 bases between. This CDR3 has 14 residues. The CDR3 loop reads CASSAEHMNTEAFF. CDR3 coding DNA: TGTGCCAGCAGCGCCGAACACATGAACACTGAAGCTTTCTTT. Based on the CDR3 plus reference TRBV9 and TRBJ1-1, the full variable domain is DSGVTQTPKHLITATGQRVTLRCSPRSGDLSVYWYQQSLDQGLQFLIQYYNGEERAKGNILERFSAQQFPDLHSELNLSSLELGDSALYFCASSAEHMNTEAFFGQGTRLTVV.

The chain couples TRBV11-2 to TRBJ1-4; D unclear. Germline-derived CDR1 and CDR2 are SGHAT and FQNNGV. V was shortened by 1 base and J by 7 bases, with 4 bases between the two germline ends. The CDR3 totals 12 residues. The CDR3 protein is CASSLAGEKLFF. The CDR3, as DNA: TGTGCCAGCAGCTTAGCGGGTGAAAAACTGTTTTTT. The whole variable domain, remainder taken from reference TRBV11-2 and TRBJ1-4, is EAGVAQSPRYKIIEKRQSVAFWCNPISGHATLYWYQQILGQGPKLLIQFQNNGVVDDSQLPKDRFSAERLKGVDSTLKIQPAKLEDSAVYLCASSLAGEKLFFGSGTQLSVL.

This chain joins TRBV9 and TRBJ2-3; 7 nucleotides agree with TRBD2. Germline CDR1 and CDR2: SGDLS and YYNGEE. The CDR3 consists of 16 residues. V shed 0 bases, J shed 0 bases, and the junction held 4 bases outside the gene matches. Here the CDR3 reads CASSVVISGSTDTQYF. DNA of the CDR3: TGTGCCAGCAGCGTAGTTATTAGCGGGAGCACAGATACGCAGTATTTT.